The 11 T cell receptor beta chains below come from one sample, sequenced in a study of beta chain features in type 1 diabetes. Sequencing targeted expressed TCRB transcripts, as all isolated RNA had been reverse transcribed. TCRdb's table, derived via immunoSEQ multiplex PCR, lists solely in-frame clones and lacks some. The table shows roughly 310,000 clones, with roughly 11% occurring only once. What was sequenced was naive CD4+ T cells from blood. Every receptor here comes from a woman aged 25 to 39 in good health.

The gene calls are TRBV9 and TRBJ2-3; 10 bases line up with TRBD2. V was clipped by 0 bases and J by 5 bases; unmatched bases: 3. Germline V CDR1 and CDR2: SGDLS, YYNGEE. This CDR3 has 15 residues. The CDR3 nucleotides read TGTGCCAGCAGCGTAGAGTTAGCGGGAGGAGATACGCAGTATTTT. Protein product: CASSVELAGGDTQYF.

The rearrangement joins TRBV7-3 to TRBJ2-1; 8 bases fit TRBD2. V shed 3 bases, J shed 3 bases, and the junction held 7 bases outside the gene matches. CDR1 is SGHTA, CDR2 FQGTGA, per germline. This CDR3 has 16 amino acids. Here the CDR3 DNA reads TGTGCCAGCAGCTTGGGCGGGCTAGCGGGCTACAATGAGCAGTTCTTC. It codes for CASSLGGLAGYNEQFF.

Only a few counts were recorded for this clone. This chain connects TRBV11-2 to TRBJ2-1; TRBD2 aligns across 10 bases. The CDR3 spans 17 residues. After removal of 2 bases from V and 0 bases from J, the junction contained 4 bases not matched to a gene. Germline V gene data show CDR1 as SGHAT and CDR2 as FQNNGV. Here the CDR3 DNA reads TGTGCCAGCAGCTTACGGCCTAGCGGGAGCTCCTACAATGAGCAGTTCTTC. This gives the protein CASSLRPSGSSYNEQFF.

The chain recombines TRBV10-3 with TRBJ1-2; 7 bases are a match to TRBD1. CDR1 and CDR2 from the germline V gene are ENHRY and SYGVKD. The V gene end was trimmed by 6 bases and the J gene end by 8 bases; junction bases not matched to a gene: 12. The CDR3 is 14 amino acids. The CDR3 sequence: CAISGQGEKGGYTF. CDR3 DNA: TGTGCCATCAGCGGCCAGGGGGAAAAAGGCGGCTACACCTTC.

The CDR3 spells CASSVGTGQASSYEQYF. In nucleotides, the CDR3 is TGTGCCAGCAGCGTAGGAACTGGACAGGCCAGCTCCTACGAGCAGTACTTC. The chain has TRBV9 and TRBJ2-7; 7 bases fit TRBD1. Trimming at V came to 0 bases and at J to 0 bases, leaving 9 bases not matched to a gene. The CDR3 length is 17 residues. Per germline, CDR1 SGDLS and CDR2 YYNGEE.

This clone was counted between two and nine times. The J gene is TRBJ1-2, the V gene TRBV7-2; TRBD1 matches at 9 bases. CDR3 length equals 15 residues. Per germline, CDR1 SGHTA and CDR2 FQGNSA. V trimming: 5 bases; J trimming: 6 bases; junction bases outside the gene matches: 10. The CDR3 DNA sequence: TGTGCCAGCAGCCAGGATCCCGGGACAGGGAATGGCTACACCTTC. Its translation: CASSQDPGTGNGYTF. Filled out from reference TRBV7-2 and TRBJ1-2, the complete variable domain reads GAGVSQSPSNKVTEKGKDVELRCDPISGHTALYWYRQSLGQGLEFLIYFQGNSAPDKSGLPSDRFSAERTGGSVSTLTIQRTQQEDSAVYLCASSQDPGTGNGYTFGSGTRLTVV.

This clone came up a few times. The chain uses TRBV5-1 and TRBJ1-1; D gene ambiguous. Looked up from germline, CDR1 is SGHRS and CDR2 is YFSETQ. V lost 0 bases, J lost 10 bases, and 13 bases lay in between. The CDR3 spans 13 residues. The CDR3 loop is CASSLAARSVAFF. CDR3 in DNA: TGCGCCAGCAGCTTGGCCGCCCGCTCGGTAGCTTTCTTT.

This chain uses TRBV25-1 with TRBJ2-3, with 9 bases lining up with TRBD2. This CDR3 has 15 residues. V gave up 6 bases and J gave up 4 bases; unmatched junction bases: 8. CDR1 and CDR2 (germline): MGHDK, SYGVNS. In DNA form, the CDR3 reads TGTGCCAGCAGCGAAATTAGCGGGAGCCCAGATACGCAGTATTTT. The encoded protein is CASSEISGSPDTQYF.

This clone was counted a few times. V usage is TRBV28 and J usage is TRBJ2-7, with TRBD2 matching over 7 bases. Germline trimming cut 5 bases from V and 4 bases from J; bases unmatched to any gene: 8. The length of the CDR3 is 14 residues. CDR1 and CDR2 (germline): MDHEN, SYDVKM. The CDR3 is CASSVGGPGYEQYF. In DNA, the CDR3 is TGTGCCAGCAGTGTGGGAGGGCCGGGTTACGAGCAGTACTTC.

J is TRBJ1-1 and V is TRBV18, with a tentative D call TRBD1 (5 bases). CDR1 KGHSH and CDR2 LQKENI come from the germline V gene. The CDR3 is 12 amino acids. The ends were cut back, 4 bases at V and 7 bases at J, with 10 bases in the middle. Here the CDR3 DNA reads TGTGCCAGCTCACGAGACAGCGTTGAAGCTTTCTTT. Amino acid sequence: CASSRDSVEAFF.

This clone occurred a few times. The V call is TRBV4-2, the J call TRBJ2-5; the D is unclear. Trimming pared 0 bases from V and 9 bases from J, leaving 20 bases between. The germline CDR1 and CDR2 sequences are LGHNA and YNFKEQ. The CDR3 is made up of 16 amino acids. The CDR3 coding sequence is TGTGCCAGCAGCCAAGATTGGAACTTCCGGCCCGGGTCCCAGTACTTC. Its translation: CASSQDWNFRPGSQYF.